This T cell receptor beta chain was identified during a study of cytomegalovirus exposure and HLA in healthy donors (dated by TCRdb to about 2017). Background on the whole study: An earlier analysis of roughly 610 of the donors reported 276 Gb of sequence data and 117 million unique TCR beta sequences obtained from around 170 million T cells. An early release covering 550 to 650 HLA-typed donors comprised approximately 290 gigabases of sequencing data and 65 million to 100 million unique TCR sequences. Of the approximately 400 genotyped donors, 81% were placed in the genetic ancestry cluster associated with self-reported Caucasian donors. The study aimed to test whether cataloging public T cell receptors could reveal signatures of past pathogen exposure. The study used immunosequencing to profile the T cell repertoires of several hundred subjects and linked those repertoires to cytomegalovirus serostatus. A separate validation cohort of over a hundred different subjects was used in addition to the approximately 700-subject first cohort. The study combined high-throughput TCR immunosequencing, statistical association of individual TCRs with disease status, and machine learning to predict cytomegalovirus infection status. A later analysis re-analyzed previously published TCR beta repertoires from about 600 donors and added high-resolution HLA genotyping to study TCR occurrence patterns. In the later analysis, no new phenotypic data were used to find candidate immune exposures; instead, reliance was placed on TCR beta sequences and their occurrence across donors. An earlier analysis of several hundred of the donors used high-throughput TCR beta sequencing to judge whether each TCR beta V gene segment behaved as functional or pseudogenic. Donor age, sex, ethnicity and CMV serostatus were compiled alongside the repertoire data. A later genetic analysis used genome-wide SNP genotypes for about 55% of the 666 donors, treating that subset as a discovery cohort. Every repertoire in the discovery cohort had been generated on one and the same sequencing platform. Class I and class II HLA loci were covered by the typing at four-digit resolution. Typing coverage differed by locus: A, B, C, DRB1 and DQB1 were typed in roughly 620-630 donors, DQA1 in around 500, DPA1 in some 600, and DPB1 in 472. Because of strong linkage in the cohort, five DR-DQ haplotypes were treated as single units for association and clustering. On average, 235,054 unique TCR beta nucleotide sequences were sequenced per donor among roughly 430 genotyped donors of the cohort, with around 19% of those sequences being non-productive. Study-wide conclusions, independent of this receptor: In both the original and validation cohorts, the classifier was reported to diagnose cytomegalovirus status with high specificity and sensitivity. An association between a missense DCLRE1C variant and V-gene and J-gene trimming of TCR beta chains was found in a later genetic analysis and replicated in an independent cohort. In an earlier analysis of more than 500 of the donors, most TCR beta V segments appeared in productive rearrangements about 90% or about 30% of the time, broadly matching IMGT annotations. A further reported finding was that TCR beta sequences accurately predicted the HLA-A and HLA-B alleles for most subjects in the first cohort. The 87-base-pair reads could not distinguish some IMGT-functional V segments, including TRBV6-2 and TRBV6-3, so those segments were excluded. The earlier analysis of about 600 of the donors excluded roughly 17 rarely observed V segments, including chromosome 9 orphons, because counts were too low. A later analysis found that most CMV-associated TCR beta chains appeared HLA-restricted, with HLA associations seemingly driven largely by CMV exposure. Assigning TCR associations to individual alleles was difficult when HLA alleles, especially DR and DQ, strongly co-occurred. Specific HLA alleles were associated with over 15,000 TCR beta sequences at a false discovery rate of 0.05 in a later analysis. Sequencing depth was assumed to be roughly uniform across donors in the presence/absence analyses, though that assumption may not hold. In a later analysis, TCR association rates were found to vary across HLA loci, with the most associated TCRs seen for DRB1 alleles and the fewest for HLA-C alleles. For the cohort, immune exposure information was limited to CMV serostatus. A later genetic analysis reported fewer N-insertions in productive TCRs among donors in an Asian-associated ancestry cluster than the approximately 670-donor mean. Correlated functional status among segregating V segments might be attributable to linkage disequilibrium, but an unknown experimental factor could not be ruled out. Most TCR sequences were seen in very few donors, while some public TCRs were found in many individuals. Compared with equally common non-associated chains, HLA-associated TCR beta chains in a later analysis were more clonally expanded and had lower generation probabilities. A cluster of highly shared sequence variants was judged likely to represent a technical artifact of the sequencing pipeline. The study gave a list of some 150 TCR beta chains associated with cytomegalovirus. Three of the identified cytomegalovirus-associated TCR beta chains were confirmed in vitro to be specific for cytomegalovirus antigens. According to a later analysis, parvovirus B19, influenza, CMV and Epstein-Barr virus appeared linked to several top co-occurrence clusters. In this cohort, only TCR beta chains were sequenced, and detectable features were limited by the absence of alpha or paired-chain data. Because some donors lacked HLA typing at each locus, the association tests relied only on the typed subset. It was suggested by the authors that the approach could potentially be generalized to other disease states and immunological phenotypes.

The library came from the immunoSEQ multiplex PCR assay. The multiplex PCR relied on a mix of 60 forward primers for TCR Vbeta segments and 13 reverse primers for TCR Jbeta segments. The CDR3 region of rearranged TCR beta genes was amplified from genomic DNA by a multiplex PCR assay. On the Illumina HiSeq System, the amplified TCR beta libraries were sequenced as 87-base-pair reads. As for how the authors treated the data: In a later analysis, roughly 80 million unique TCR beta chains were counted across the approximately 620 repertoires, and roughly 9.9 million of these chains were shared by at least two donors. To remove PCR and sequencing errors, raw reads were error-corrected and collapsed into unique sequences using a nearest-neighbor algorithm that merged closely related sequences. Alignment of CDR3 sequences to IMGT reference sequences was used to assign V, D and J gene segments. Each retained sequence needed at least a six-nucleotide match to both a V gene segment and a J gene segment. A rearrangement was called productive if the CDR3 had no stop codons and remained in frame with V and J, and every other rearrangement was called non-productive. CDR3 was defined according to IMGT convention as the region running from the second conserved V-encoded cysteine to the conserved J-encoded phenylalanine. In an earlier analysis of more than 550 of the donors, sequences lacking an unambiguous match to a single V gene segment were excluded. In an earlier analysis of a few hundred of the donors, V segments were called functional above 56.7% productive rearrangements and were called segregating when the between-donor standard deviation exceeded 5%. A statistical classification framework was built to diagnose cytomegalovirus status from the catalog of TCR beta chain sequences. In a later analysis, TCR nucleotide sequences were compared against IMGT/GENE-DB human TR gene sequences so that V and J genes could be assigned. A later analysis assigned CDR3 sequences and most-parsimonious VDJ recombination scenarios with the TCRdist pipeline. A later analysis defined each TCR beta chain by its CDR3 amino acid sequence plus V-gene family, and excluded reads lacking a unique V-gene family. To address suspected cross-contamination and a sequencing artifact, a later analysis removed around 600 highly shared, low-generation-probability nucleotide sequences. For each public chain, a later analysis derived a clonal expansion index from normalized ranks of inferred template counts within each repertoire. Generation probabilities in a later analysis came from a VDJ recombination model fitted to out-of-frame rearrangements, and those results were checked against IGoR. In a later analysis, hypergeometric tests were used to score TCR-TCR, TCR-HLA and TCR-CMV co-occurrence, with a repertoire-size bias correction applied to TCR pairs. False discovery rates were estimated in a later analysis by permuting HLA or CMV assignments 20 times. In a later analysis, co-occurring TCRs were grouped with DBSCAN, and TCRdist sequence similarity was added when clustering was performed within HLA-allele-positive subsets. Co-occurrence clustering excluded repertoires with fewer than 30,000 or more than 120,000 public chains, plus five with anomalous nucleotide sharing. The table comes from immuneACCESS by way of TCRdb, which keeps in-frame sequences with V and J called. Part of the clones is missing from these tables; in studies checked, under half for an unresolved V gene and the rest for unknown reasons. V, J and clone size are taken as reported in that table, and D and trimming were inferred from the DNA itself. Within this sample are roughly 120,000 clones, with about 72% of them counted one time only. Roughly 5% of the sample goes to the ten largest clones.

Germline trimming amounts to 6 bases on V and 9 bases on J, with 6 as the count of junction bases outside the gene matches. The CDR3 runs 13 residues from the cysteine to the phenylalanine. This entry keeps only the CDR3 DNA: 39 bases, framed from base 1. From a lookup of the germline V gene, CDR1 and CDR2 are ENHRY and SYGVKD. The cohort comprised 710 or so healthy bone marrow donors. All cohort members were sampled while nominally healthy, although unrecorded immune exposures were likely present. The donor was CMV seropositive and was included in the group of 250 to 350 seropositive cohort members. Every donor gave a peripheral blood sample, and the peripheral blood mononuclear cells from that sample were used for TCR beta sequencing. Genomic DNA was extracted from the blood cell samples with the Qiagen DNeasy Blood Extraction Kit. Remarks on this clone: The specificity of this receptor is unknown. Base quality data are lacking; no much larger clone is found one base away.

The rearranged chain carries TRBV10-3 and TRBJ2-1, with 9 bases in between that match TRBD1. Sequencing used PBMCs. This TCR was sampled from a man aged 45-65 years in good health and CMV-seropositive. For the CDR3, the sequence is CAIRGQGVGEQFF. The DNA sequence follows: TGTGCCATCAGGGGACAGGGTGTTGGTGAGCAGTTCTTC.